The clone carrying this TCR beta chain was seen more than once but under ten times. Its antigen is currently unknown. Time point reported: persistent/refractory GD, antithyroid drugs over 5 years with positive TRAb. PBMC RNA served as the TCR library source. The CDR3 runs to 15 residues. V gave up 4 bases and J gave up 3 bases; unmatched junction bases: 3. Germline CDR1 and CDR2: MNHNS and SASEGT. These data are taken from a study of regulatory T cells in long-lasting Graves disease. Regarding the study as a whole: Persistent Graves' disease cases displayed lower TCR diversity than newly diagnosed ones. Persistent disease showed a preference for TRBV28, TRBJ1-2 and TRBJ2-5.

CDR3 regions were amplified by Arm-PCR using iRepertoire HTBI primers to build TCR beta libraries. TCRdb re-called the multiplex PCR reads through MiXCR, storing one row per CDR3 protein. The repertoire holds 300,000 to 350,000 distinct CDR3 sequences, with about 20% as singletons. The origin of this receptor is a female donor with Graves disease. The chain is built from TRBV6-1 and TRBJ1-6, with 7 bases identical to TRBD1. The source was peripheral blood mononuclear cells (PBMCs), collected when the disease was refractory, from a patient treated with antithyroid drugs. The CDR3 nucleotides read TGTGCCAGCAGTGGACGACAGGGCTATAATTCACCCCTCCACTTT. Protein product: CASSGRQGYNSPLHF.